The entry that follows covers one T cell receptor (beta chain) sequence. Its antigen is as yet unknown. This CDR3 is 15 amino acids long. Germline V CDR1 and CDR2: KGHSH, LQKENI. The ends lost 4 bases at V and 2 bases at J; junction bases unmatched: 5. The patients who served as multiple sclerosis controls were treatment-naive and had stable or active relapsing-remitting disease that fulfilled the revised McDonald criteria. Negative magnetic isolation gave CD8+ and CD4+ cells; FACS enriched CD8+ TEMRA. This entry belongs to a study of CD8 T cells in Susac syndrome. The study, taken as a whole, reports: TCR sequencing and HLA analysis covered a relatively small number of individuals.

Reverse transcription of about 0.45 to 1 ug RNA was performed with random hexamers. TCRdb used MiXCR to reprocess the immunoSEQ multiplex PCR reads, holding one entry per CDR3 protein. The sample has about 130,000 distinct CDR3 sequences, 90% to 95% seen once. Sequenced material: CD4+ T cells from PBMCs. The chain uses TRBV18 and TRBJ2-1; TRBD1 matches 7 bases. The receptor comes from a human donor with multiple sclerosis. Written as DNA, the CDR3 is TGTGCCAGCTCACACGACAGGGTTACCTACAATGAGCAGTTCTTC. This gives the protein CASSHDRVTYNEQFF.